A selection of T cell receptor beta chains follows, all from one sample in a study of PD-1 blockade in classical Hodgkin lymphoma. The protocol was immunoSEQ multiplex PCR, while the TCRdb copy is restricted to in-frame clones and leaves out a portion. This sample has about 32,000 clones, with about 81% found just once. Sequences were derived from peripheral blood mononuclear cells (PBMCs), sampled before the fourth cycle of nivolumab. These receptors came from a human donor with classical Hodgkin lymphoma. Each CDR3 is given with its conserved first and last residue.

>TRBV13
CASSDIGGDTQYF
>TRBV27
CASSLGGTSGRNEQYF
>TRBV28
CASSLDLFEAFF
>TRBV10-1
CASSRGLGEKLFF
>TRBV6-6
CASRSSGRGSGRAQHF
>TRBV27
CASSWGAMNTEAFF
>TRBV5-1
CASSPEALGVGQYF
>TRBV28
CASSLFTGELFF
>TRBV27
CASRRGLAGGVVYNEQFF
>TRBV4-1
CASSEQNLIGVGELFF
>TRBV6-5
CASSLRLFSGNTIYF
>TRBV4-2
CASSPRDRGASPLHF
>TRBV11-2
CASSFGYNSPLHF
>TRBV20-1
CSAGPKETQYF
>TRBV27
CASSSILNEQFF
>TRBV30
CAWRPRGNTEAFF
>TRBV6-1
CASNRDRGQTDTQYF
>TRBV27
CASSDPRQSGANVLTF
>TRBV9
CASSALSGGARETQYF
>TRBV15
CATSRVRAGANVLTF
>TRBV7-9
CASSLLNRATGELFF
>TRBV4-3
CASSQDRGPGELFF
>TRBV7-2
CASSLMGNRGLNQPQHF
>TRBV5-6
CASDGAGRAGTDTQYF
>TRBV7-2
CASSALTGLFGYTF
>TRBV20-1
CSAVDRGEAFF
>TRBV11-2
CASSGATGVAFF
>TRBV7-2
CASCPARQETQYF
>TRBV12-5
CASGLVPAGSGTEAFF
>TRBV5-5
CASHSPGQGGTEAFF
>TRBV5-5
CASSLLEGGFSEAFF
>TRBV13
CASSLGSLDEKLFF
>TRBV7-2
CASSSTRHEQYF
>TRBV2
CASQAPPDGNSGNTIYF
>TRBV4-3
CASSQRDRSVHEQFF
>TRBV7-9
CASSLGTVTEAFF
>TRBV5-5
CASSLSSAETQYF
>TRBV13
CASSPMALRDNYGYTF
>TRBV7-6
CASSLALLPGLAHSYEQYF
>TRBV28
CAIAGSGVSSYEQYF
>TRBV6-1
CASSEITGLYNEQFF
>TRBV7-9
CASSLGGVQGSYEQYF
>TRBV14
CASSQPGTGNEKLFF
>TRBV27
CATIPGQGSYEQYF
>TRBV5-4
CASSLSLAERTGELFF
>TRBV7-9
CASSFDGELFF